Listed here is a single T cell receptor beta chain. Its antigen is as yet unknown. Lacking the conserved final phenylalanine or tryptophan, this CDR3 likely reflects a read error. RNA transcripts provided the source from which TCR beta CDR3 regions were amplified. TCR CDR3 regions were first amplified by RT-PCR with HTBI primers. TCRdb reprocessed the multiplex PCR reads with MiXCR, giving one entry per CDR3 protein. The profile shows nearly 750,000 distinct CDR3 sequences, just over 35% of them singletons. This entry belongs to a study of T cells in Graves' hyperthyroidism and ophthalmopathy. Study conclusions and caveats: The majority of expanded thyroid clonotypes above 0.001 also appeared in blood. By a 13 V-J model, ophthalmopathy was set apart from stable hyperthyroidism.

Deletions cut 4 bases from V and 4 bases from J, with 13 bases between. This CDR3 contains 14 residues. The germline gives CDR1 MGHDK, CDR2 SYGVNS. The TCR originated in a woman in her 40s with Graves' hyperthyroidism. Sequencing used blood. J is TRBJ1-1 and V is TRBV25-1; unclear D gene. CDR3 nucleotides: TGTGCCAGCAGTGGACCAGGCTGGGGCACTGAAGCTTTCTCT. Encoded protein: CASSGPGWGTEAFS.